Listed here is a single T cell receptor beta chain. The target of this receptor is not known. No base-level quality is on record; no much larger clone is a single base apart. Preparation of the library involved 5' RACE. The sequencer listed for this sample is Illumina HiSeq 2500. A second about 7 to 11 cycle PCR used a sample-barcoded 5' primer and a J-beta primer mix. Each TCR beta cDNA molecule received a unique molecular identifier from a template-switch 5' adaptor carrying 12 random nucleotides. Each sample yielded at least 3 million CDR3-containing paired-end reads. All of the RNA was converted into first-strand cDNA using the Mint cDNA synthesis kit, with a TRBC-specific oligonucleotide serving as the primer. Following uracil-DNA glycosylase treatment, a first 18-cycle PCR with universal primers M1SS and BC2_uni_R was performed on all cDNA. In the original analysis: For normalization, 1 million high-quality reads, each with a distinct molecular identifier, were randomly selected from each sample. Reads with shared molecular identifiers were discarded instead of being binned into consensus sequences. MiTCR, with a Q25 quality threshold and the strictest error-elimination algorithm, was used for CDR3 identification, clonotype clustering and error correction. Lower-bound total TCR beta diversity was estimated with a nonparametric unseen species model using Euler transformation. The public reads were reprocessed in TCRdb via fastp at Q25 and MiXCR, keeping in-frame beta chains. When rows share a CDR3 protein, they turn into one entry using the most common DNA and genes. TCRdb, rather than the study authors, made the V and J calls. The sample table records hundreds of thousands of distinct CDR3 sequences; approximately 25% of these occur just once. 8.7% of the sample goes to the ten largest clones.

Systemically healthy Caucasian individuals from Russia, some 40 in total and aged about 6 to 100 years, were included as donors. Ten milliliters of peripheral blood were drawn from each donor into EDTA-treated Vacutainer tubes. PBMCs were isolated by Ficoll-Paque density-gradient centrifugation, with at least 7 million obtained per sample. Trizol reagent was used to extract total RNA from the PBMCs, yielding at least 5.5 micrograms per sample. Naive CD45RAhigh/CD27high T cell percentages were measured by flow cytometry on a PBMC aliquot from every donor. These data belong to a study of blood T cells in healthy people across ages (dated by TCRdb to about 2015). Looking at the study overall: Template switching captured roughly one uniquely barcoded TCR beta cDNA molecule per two T cells in model experiments. Age-related changes in TCR beta repertoire diversity were measured in the study by deep sequencing normalized with unique cDNA molecular identifiers. The donors were divided into four age groups: young (average approximately 15 years), middle-aged (approximately 39), aged (approximately 62) and long-lived (roughly 82). For two donors (one aged 18 to 30 and one aged 80 or older), the study analyzed two additional independent replicas of 1 million unique cDNA reads from the same blood draw.

The investigation overall reported the following: Donor CMV infection status was unknown, potentially confounding age-related changes in expanded clonotypes. Observed TCR beta diversity per million T cells fell roughly linearly with age, and a significant reduction was already apparent by age around 40. Conclusive comparison of naive and antigen-experienced compartments was prevented by the profiling of bulk unsorted PBMCs. The long-lived group showed more naive CD4+ T cells, fewer expanded clones and increased TCR diversity than the aged group, suggesting age selection. The percentage of naive T cells measured by flow cytometry correlated strongly with observed TCR beta diversity. Total diversity estimates from one million sequenced T cells were considered lower bounds and underestimates.

From its cysteine to its phenylalanine, the CDR3 spans 15 amino acids. Of all the DNA, just the CDR3 is kept, 45 bases in frame from base 1. Via the germline V gene, CDR1 is LGHNA and CDR2 YSLEER. V is clipped by 6 bases and J by 3 bases, and the sequence between their germline boundaries is 17 bases long. In addition, the sample was reused for a study of T cells of mothers and their children. According to the second study: Nine systemically healthy Caucasian individuals served as donors, namely three mothers together with their six children. cDNA synthesis consumed the entire amount of extracted RNA, loaded at 1.5 ug RNA in each 15 ul reaction. In the second PCR, the M1S primer added sample barcodes and 2-4 random nucleotides. Over 8 million TCR beta CDR3 reads came from each mother, compared with about 3 million reads from each child. Thymic selection shapes the output of TCR recombination in a similar way in related and unrelated pairs, and inherited differences have a minor effect. Normalized repertoire overlap was always found to be slightly, but never significantly, higher in related mother-child pairs than in unrelated mother-child pairs. No persistent microchimeric T cell clones were detected, at a sensitivity of approximately 100 clones per million clonotypes. In the study, deep NGS was used to compare the TCR beta repertoires of mothers and children, and features distinguishing related mother-child pairs from unrelated individuals were sought. On average, the children were approximately 11 +/- 4 years old, while the mothers were about 40 +/- 4 years old. After adapter ligation was performed with NEBNext reagents, the libraries were sequenced on an Illumina HiSeq 2000 with 100+100 nt paired-end reads. To prevent cross-contamination, the mother and child libraries were prepared a month apart and were sequenced in separate runs. Each donor had between about 450,000 and 2,100,000 distinct TCR beta clonotypes identified. Naive TCR beta clonotypes were estimated from low-frequency clonotypes matched to each donor's FACS-determined naive share, without sorting.

The specimen was blood. The TCR sequence derives from a boy aged 5-17 years in good health. The chain links TRBV4-3 with TRBJ1-1, with TRBD1 perhaps the D gene, on 5 matching bases. Here the CDR3 is given as CASRIQGFGDTEAFF. The nucleotide sequence reads as follows: TGCGCCAGCAGGATTCAGGGCTTTGGGGACACTGAAGCTTTCTTT.